This T cell receptor beta chain is drawn from a study of beta chain features in type 1 diabetes. Study-level points and caveats: Although PCR might favor shorter templates, it would do so equally in patients and controls. Individuals with type 1 diabetes displayed fewer insertions and more deletions at VDJ junctions.

cDNA synthesis used the whole RNA isolate, giving expressed TCRB sequences. Libraries were prepared by immunoSEQ multiplex PCR; TCRdb keeps only in-frame clonotypes and omits some of them. The sample holds 300,000 to 400,000 clones; approximately 11% are singletons and the top ten take more than 0.015%. As regards this clone: Antigen unknown.

This CDR3 region has 14 residues. V shed 0 bases, J shed 7 bases, and the junction held 3 bases outside the gene matches. Germline V lookup: CDR1 SGDLS, CDR2 YYNGEE. The V gene is TRBV9, the J gene TRBJ2-7; 11 bases fit TRBD2. The TCR sequence derives from a woman aged 30 to 39 in good health. Input material: naive CD4+ T cells from blood. DNA for the CDR3: TGTGCCAGCAGCGTAGGGGGACTAGCGGTTGAGCAGTACTTC. This encodes CASSVGGLAVEQYF.